This T cell receptor (beta chain) was recorded in a study of cytomegalovirus exposure and HLA in healthy donors. Primers: 60 Vbeta forward and 13 Jbeta reverse. As processed by the authors: A later analysis counted approximately 88 million unique TCR beta chains, about 11 million shared. Produced via immunoSEQ multiplex PCR; TCRdb's table is partial and in-frame only. From that table come the V and J calls and clone size; the DNA was used to work out D and trimming. This sample contains approximately 70,000 clones. The CDR3 sequence is 14 residues long. Germline V gene sequence: CDR1 SEHNR, CDR2 FQNEAQ (reference sequence). J was trimmed by 4 bases and V by 10 bases; bases with no gene match: 13. Regarding the study as a whole: Researchers reported in a later analysis that common viral pathogens appeared linked to several top clusters.

Remarks on this clone: Antigen unknown.

This chain links TRBV7-9 with TRBJ2-7, with TRBD2 matching over 7 bases. Sequenced material: PBMCs. The TCR was taken from a female donor in good health and CMV-seropositive. The CDR3 sequence: CATETWGRGYEQYF. Written as DNA, the CDR3 is TGTGCCACGGAGACTTGGGGGAGGGGATACGAGCAGTACTTC.